The present entry profiles one TCR beta chain with its context. Its antigen is as yet unknown. PCR amplification relied on 60 Vbeta primers (plus 13 Jbeta primers). Method: immunoSEQ multiplex PCR; TCRdb's copy keeps in-frame clones and lacks some. The sample holds over 75,000 clones, around 80% seen once. This sample stems from a study of cytomegalovirus exposure and HLA in healthy donors. As for the study in general: About 79% of more than 300 genotyped donors fell in the Caucasian-associated ancestry cluster. Overall study findings and caveats: An apparent linkage of common viral pathogens to several of the most significant clusters emerged in a later analysis. Confirmation in vitro established that three CMV-associated chains were specific for CMV antigens. Later analysis associated a missense DCLRE1C variant with TCR beta V- and J-gene trimming.

The CDR3 spans 18 residues. Germline V gives CDR1 SGHRS, CDR2 YFSETQ. Deletions cut 3 bases from V and 3 bases from J, with 22 bases between. The sequence derives from a woman aged 60-75 years in good health and CMV-seronegative. The sequenced material came from PBMCs. The chain combines TRBV5-1 with TRBJ1-3; the D gene is possibly TRBD1 (6 bases). The CDR3 bases are TGCGCCAGCAGCTCCGATGCCGGGACACCAGCTTTTGGAAACACCATATATTTT. Its protein is CASSSDAGTPAFGNTIYF. Using reference TRBV5-1 and TRBJ1-3 for the parts outside the CDR3, the full variable domain is KAGVTQTPRYLIKTRGQQVTLSCSPISGHRSVSWYQQTPGQGLQFLFEYFSETQRNKGNFPGRFSGRQFSNSRSEMNVSTLELGDSALYLCASSSDAGTPAFGNTIYFGEGSWLTVV.